This T cell receptor beta chain was sequenced in a study of graft-versus-host responses after intestinal transplantation. Across the whole study: For approximately three years after anti-thymocyte globulin induction, all recipients took tacrolimus and steroids. Whole-study results and caveats: Allograft clonal ratios (graft-versus-host to host-versus-graft) were high in patients who had graft-donor T cell macrochimerism.

Between the trimmed V and J ends, which lost 0 bases and 6 bases, there was a span of 12 bases. From germline, CDR1 is LNHNV and CDR2 YYDKDF (reference sequence). The CDR3 loop spans 15 amino acids. This clone was counted between two and nine times. Produced via immunoSEQ multiplex PCR; TCRdb's table is partial and in-frame only. This repertoire shows more than 10,000 clones, 30% to 40% found once; its top ten account for 1.5% to 2%. This specimen was alloreactive CD4+ T cells from a mixed lymphocyte reaction culture, taken before transplantation. Sample subset: CFSE-low proliferating T cells sorted from approximately six-day pre-transplant mixed lymphocyte reaction (GvH or HvG direction). The chain combines TRBV15 with TRBJ2-1, with D perhaps TRBD2 (6 bases). The receptor was derived from a human patient who was an organ donor for intestinal transplantation. CDR3 nucleotide sequence: TGTGCCACCAGCAGAGATAAAGGGAGGTTCAATGAGCAGTTCTTC. Translation gives CATSRDKGRFNEQFF. The variable domain in full, with the rest retrieved from reference TRBV15 and TRBJ2-1, is DAMVIQNPRYQVTQFGKPVTLSCSQTLNHNVMYWYQQKSSQAPKLLFHYYDKDFNNEADTPDNFQSRRPNTSFCFLDIRSPGLGDTAMYLCATSRDKGRFNEQFFGPGTRLTVL.